This entry is about one T cell receptor beta chain. What it binds is unknown. CDR1 SGHNT and CDR2 YYREEE come from the germline V gene (reference sequence). The J segment lost 0 bases and the V segment lost 0 bases, leaving 6 bases of the junction unmatched. The CDR3 covers 17 residues. These data are taken from a study of cytomegalovirus exposure and HLA in healthy donors. Findings and limits, study-wide: In vitro checks showed that a few CMV-associated chains really do target CMV antigens. Listed as cytomegalovirus-associated were approximately 160 TCR beta chains. While the bulk of TCR sequences proved rare, some public TCRs turned up in many donors. Most TCR beta V segments were productive about 87% or about 30% of the time in an earlier analysis.

The primer mix had 60 Vbeta and 13 Jbeta primers. The table came from immunoSEQ multiplex PCR; TCRdb's copy has only in-frame clones and leaves some out. Found here are around 150,000 clones, about two thirds of them singletons; the top ten hold about 4.5%. This sequence joins TRBV5-4 and TRBJ1-3, with 7 nucleotides matching TRBD1. The sequence derives from a man aged 60-69 years in good health and CMV-seronegative. Source material: PBMCs. CDR3 residues: CASSLGVRDSSGNTIYF. The CDR3 nucleotides are TGTGCCAGCAGCTTGGGGGTCCGGGACAGCTCTGGAAACACCATATATTTT.